The present T cell receptor (beta chain) was sequenced within a study of T cell responses to AZD1222 COVID-19 vaccine. On the study more broadly: Combined were second doses at about 4 or about 12 weeks. Study outcomes and limitations: The donor group comprised mostly white British people and more females; the analysis possibly underestimated clonal diversity. Baseline seropositives among AZD1222 recipients totaled only 6 or 7. It was only after the peak T cell response that any repertoires were sampled.

Concerning this clone itself: The antigen remains undetermined.

Germline trimming cut 2 bases from V and 8 bases from J; bases unmatched to any gene: 6. Germline assignment: CDR1 SGHRS and CDR2 YFSETQ. This CDR3 has 14 amino acids. Assay used: immunoSEQ multiplex PCR; TCRdb lists only in-frame clones, some missing. The repertoire holds 96,000 or so clones, with nearly 90% as singletons. Sequencing used peripheral blood, obtained on day 0 of AZD1222 vaccination. The V call is TRBV5-1, the J call TRBJ1-4, with 7 bases fitting TRBD1. The TCR was taken from an adult in good health. The CDR3 loop reads CASSLRQGWEKLFF. In DNA form, the CDR3 reads TGCGCCAGCAGCTTACGACAGGGTTGGGAAAAACTGTTTTTT.